These 8 T cell receptor beta chains were sequenced from one sample in a study of control samples from healthy donors and cancer patients. The table came from immunoSEQ multiplex PCR; TCRdb's copy has only in-frame clones and leaves some out. Of some 140,000 clones in the sample, approximately 91% were seen once. The sequencing sample was made of blood. All receptors derive from a woman aged 25 to 39 in good health.

The J gene is TRBJ2-1, the V gene TRBV5-6, with D perhaps TRBD1 (6 bases). This CDR3 region has 15 residues. Germline V lookup: CDR1 SGHDT, CDR2 YYEEEE. The germline V and J ends were trimmed by 0 bases and 4 bases, with 11 bases remaining between them. CDR3 sequence reads: CASSLAQGKYNEQFF. CDR3 in DNA: TGTGCCAGCAGCTTGGCTCAGGGGAAATACAATGAGCAGTTCTTC.

This rearrangement joins TRBV18 to TRBJ2-7; D not resolved. V gave up 1 base and J gave up 5 bases, with 9 bases separating them. Germline CDR1 is KGHSH and CDR2 is LQKENI. There are 13 residues in the CDR3. CDR3 in amino acids: CASSPRSPHEQYF. The CDR3 region has the DNA TGTGCCAGCTCACCACGCTCTCCCCACGAGCAGTACTTC.

V gene TRBV7-2 combines with J gene TRBJ2-1; tentatively, D is TRBD2 (6 bases). The CDR3 is 14 residues long. The V end was cut by 3 bases, the J end by 8 bases, with 14 bases between. The germline gives CDR1 SGHTA, CDR2 FQGNSA. CDR3 loop: CASSFREMVDEQFF. The CDR3 nucleotides read TGTGCCAGCAGCTTTCGGGAGATGGTCGATGAGCAGTTCTTC.

The table lists this clone with a count of one. The chain is built from TRBV2 and TRBJ1-2; 10 bases are shared with TRBD1. J lost 4 bases, V lost 6 bases, and 14 bases had no gene match. Germline CDR1 and CDR2: SNHLY and FYNNEI. The CDR3 covers 17 residues. The CDR3 bases are TGTGCCAGCAGAGACCCTACTGCCGGGACAGGGGCCTATGGCTACACCTTC. This codes for CASRDPTAGTGAYGYTF.

The chain combines TRBV7-2 with TRBJ1-3; D is unclear. This CDR3 comprises 15 residues. V gave up 3 bases and J gave up 0 bases, with 9 bases separating them. Germline V CDR1 and CDR2: SGHTA, FQGNSA. The CDR3 loop reads CASSFNAASGNTIYF. CDR3 sequence (DNA): TGTGCCAGCAGCTTCAACGCAGCCTCTGGAAACACCATATATTTT.

This chain uses TRBV9 with TRBJ2-7; TRBD2 matches at 14 bases. Germline CDR1 and CDR2: SGDLS and YYNGEE. The V and J ends lost 4 bases and 11 bases, in that order; junction bases with no gene match: 8. The length of the CDR3 is 14 residues. CDR3 in amino acids: CASSLGLAGAQEYF. CDR3 DNA: TGTGCCAGCAGCCTGGGACTAGCGGGGGCACAGGAGTACTTC. The full variable domain, with the rest looked up from reference TRBV9 and TRBJ2-7, is DSGVTQTPKHLITATGQRVTLRCSPRSGDLSVYWYQQSLDQGLQFLIQYYNGEERAKGNILERFSAQQFPDLHSELNLSSLELGDSALYFCASSLGLAGAQEYFGPGTRLTVT.

This sequence joins TRBV6-1 and TRBJ2-3; unclear D gene. Trimming took off 1 base at V and 2 bases at J, with 7 bases between the two ends. The CDR3 length is 14 residues. Germline CDR1 and CDR2: MNHNS and SASEGT. CDR3 coding DNA: TGTGCCAGCAGTGAAGAGGCGGTCACAGATACGCAGTATTTT. Encoded protein: CASSEEAVTDTQYF.

CDR3 sequence (DNA): TGTGCCAGCAGCGACGCACTTCAGCCCCAGCATTTT. Translation gives CASSDALQPQHF. This chain connects TRBV12-3 or TRBV12-4 to TRBJ1-5, with D unresolved. CDR3 length equals 12 residues. V was pared by 6 bases and J by 6 bases, with 9 bases between.